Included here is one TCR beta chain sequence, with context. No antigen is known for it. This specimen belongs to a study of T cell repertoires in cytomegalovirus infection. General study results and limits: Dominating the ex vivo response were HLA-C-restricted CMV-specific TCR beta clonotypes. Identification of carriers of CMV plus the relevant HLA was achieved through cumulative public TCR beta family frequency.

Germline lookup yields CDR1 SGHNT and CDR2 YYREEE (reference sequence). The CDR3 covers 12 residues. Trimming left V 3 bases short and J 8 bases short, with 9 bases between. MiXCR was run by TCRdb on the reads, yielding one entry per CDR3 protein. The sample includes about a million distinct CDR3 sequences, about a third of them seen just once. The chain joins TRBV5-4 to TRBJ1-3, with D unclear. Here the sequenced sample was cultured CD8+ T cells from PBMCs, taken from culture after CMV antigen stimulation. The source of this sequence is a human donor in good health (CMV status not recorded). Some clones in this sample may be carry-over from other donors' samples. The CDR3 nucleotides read TGTGCCAGCAGCTGGGGTATGGACACCATATATTTT. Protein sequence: CASSWGMDTIYF.